The rows below give T cell receptor beta chains drawn from one sample of a study of CD8 T cell repertoires and influenza. Generated by immunoSEQ multiplex PCR, the TCRdb table keeps only in-frame clones and is missing some. The data show some 330 clones, with 25% to 35% seen just once and about half held by the top ten. The specimen sequenced was M1 dextramer-binding CD8+ T cells from cultured PBMCs. The receptors were gathered from a person between 18 and 35 years old in good health. Both conserved end residues are part of each CDR3. The order of the fields is CDR3 DNA, CDR3 protein, D gene, J gene, V gene, clone size. D genes are given only for firm matches. The size of a clone is reported for some rows only, either as once, few or many, or as a class for expanded clones.

CDR3 DNA: TGTGCAAGTCGCTTAGCAGGGCCCAGGGGACAGGGCCCCCAGCCCCAGCATTTT; CDR3 protein: CASRLAGPRGQGPQPQHF; D gene: .; J gene: TRBJ1-5; V gene: TRBV12-2; clone size: .
CDR3 DNA: TGTGCCAGCAGCTTGAAGGGCGGGAGGCATTATGAGCAGTACTTC; CDR3 protein: CASSLKGGRHYEQYF; D gene: TRBD2; J gene: TRBJ2-7; V gene: TRBV5-6; clone size: .
CDR3 DNA: TGTGCCAGCACCTTAGCGGGAGTAGGCTATGAGCAGTTCTTC; CDR3 protein: CASTLAGVGYEQFF; D gene: .; J gene: TRBJ2-1; V gene: TRBV12-2; clone size: .
CDR3 DNA: TGTGCCAGCAGCTTAGGGACAGCTGAAGCTTTCTTT; CDR3 protein: CASSLGTAEAFF; D gene: .; J gene: TRBJ1-1; V gene: TRBV7-2; clone size: few
CDR3 DNA: TGTGCCAGTTCGCCTCTGGGGGGGGGGGCTCAGCCCCAGCATTTT; CDR3 protein: CASSPLGGGAQPQHF; D gene: .; J gene: TRBJ1-5; V gene: TRBV19; clone size: .
CDR3 DNA: TGTGCCAGCAGCTGGAGCGGGAGGGCCGGTGAGCAGTTCTTC; CDR3 protein: CASSWSGRAGEQFF; D gene: TRBD2; J gene: TRBJ2-1; V gene: TRBV5-4; clone size: few
CDR3 DNA: TGTGCCAGTAGTAATCCGGGAGGTCAGCCCCAGCATTTT; CDR3 protein: CASSNPGGQPQHF; D gene: .; J gene: TRBJ1-5; V gene: TRBV19; clone size: large
CDR3 DNA: TGTGCCAGCAGTTTAGAGATCAATGAGCAGTTCTTC; CDR3 protein: CASSLEINEQFF; D gene: .; J gene: TRBJ2-1; V gene: TRBV28; clone size: .
CDR3 DNA: TGTGCCAGTAGTATGACTAGCGGGTATGAGCAGTTCTTC; CDR3 protein: CASSMTSGYEQFF; D gene: TRBD2; J gene: TRBJ2-1; V gene: TRBV19; clone size: .
CDR3 DNA: TGTGCCAGCAGTTTTATCGGATTTGGGAGCACCTACGAGCAGTACTTC; CDR3 protein: CASSFIGFGSTYEQYF; D gene: .; J gene: TRBJ2-7; V gene: TRBV27; clone size: .
CDR3 DNA: TGTGCCAGTAGTATCACAAGCTCCTACGAGCAGTACTTC; CDR3 protein: CASSITSSYEQYF; D gene: .; J gene: TRBJ2-7; V gene: TRBV19; clone size: .
CDR3 DNA: TGTGCCAGCAGCTTTTCAAGCGGCCACGAGCAGTACTTC; CDR3 protein: CASSFSSGHEQYF; D gene: .; J gene: TRBJ2-7; V gene: TRBV5-6; clone size: few
CDR3 DNA: TGTGCCAGCAGCCCCGATTACGGGAACACAGATACGCAGTATTTT; CDR3 protein: CASSPDYGNTDTQYF; D gene: .; J gene: TRBJ2-3; V gene: TRBV11-1; clone size: .
CDR3 DNA: TGTGCCAGCAGCCAAGAAGATCTGACTAGCGGGACTAATGAGCAGTTCTTC; CDR3 protein: CASSQEDLTSGTNEQFF; D gene: TRBD2; J gene: TRBJ2-1; V gene: TRBV5-5; clone size: .
CDR3 DNA: TGTGCCAGCAGTGTCCTGAGGGACTATGGCTACACCTTC; CDR3 protein: CASSVLRDYGYTF; D gene: .; J gene: TRBJ1-2; V gene: TRBV28; clone size: .
CDR3 DNA: TGTGCCAGCAGCTTAGGGGGCTTGTCCCCGGGGGAGCTGTTTTTT; CDR3 protein: CASSLGGLSPGELFF; D gene: .; J gene: TRBJ2-2; V gene: TRBV7-9; clone size: .
CDR3 DNA: TGTGCCAGCTGGACGGGGGTGATTAATCAGCCCCAGCATTTT; CDR3 protein: CASWTGVINQPQHF; D gene: .; J gene: TRBJ1-5; V gene: TRBV2; clone size: .